These 30 T cell receptor beta chains were all obtained from the same sample, sequenced in a study of blood T cell repertoires in COVID-19. Here immunoSEQ multiplex PCR was the method, and the copy in TCRdb shows in-frame clones only, minus some. Of about 220,000 clones in the sample, just over 85% were seen once. Material: peripheral blood. These receptor sequences come from a man in his thirties or forties who had recovered from COVID-19.

This chain links TRBV2 with TRBJ2-1, with 8 bases fitting TRBD2. V gave up 4 bases and J gave up 4 bases; unmatched junction bases: 6. This CDR3 is built from 15 residues. The germline V gene encodes CDR1 SNHLY and CDR2 FYNNEI. CDR3 DNA: TGTGCCAGCAGTGGTGAGCGGGGGAATTACAATGAGCAGTTCTTC. Protein product: CASSGERGNYNEQFF.

This chain links TRBV15 with TRBJ2-7, with a possible D match to TRBD1 (5 bases). V was shortened by 0 bases and J by 6 bases, with 9 bases between the two germline ends. Per the germline V gene, CDR1 is LNHNV and CDR2 is YYDKDF (reference sequence). This CDR3 region has 13 residues. CDR3 sequence (DNA): TGTGCCACCAGCAGAGATCTTACAGGCGAGCAGTACTTC. Amino acids: CATSRDLTGEQYF.

This chain links TRBV3-1 (or the pseudogene TRBV3-2) with TRBJ2-7, with D maybe TRBD2 (5 bases). V lost 2 bases and J 7 bases, leaving 12 bases between the germline ends. From germline, CDR1 is LGHDT and CDR2 YNNKEL (reference sequence). CDR3 length: 13 residues. CDR3 loop: CASSQSGSGEQYF. Here the CDR3 DNA reads TGTGCCAGCAGCCAATCGGGGTCTGGGGAGCAGTACTTC.

The chain joins TRBV7-9 to TRBJ1-1; D gene ambiguous. The CDR3 totals 14 residues. Germline CDR1 SEHNR, CDR2 FQNEAQ (reference sequence). V lost 5 bases to trimming and J lost 4 bases, with 14 bases between them. This CDR3 reads CASSHSRAGTEAFF. CDR3 nucleotides: TGTGCCAGCAGCCACTCGCGAGCAGGCACTGAAGCTTTCTTT.

This clone turned up a few times. The CDR3 region is CASSSGTARYTEAFF. Written as DNA, the CDR3 is TGTGCCAGCAGTTCCGGGACAGCAAGATACACTGAAGCTTTCTTT. This rearrangement joins TRBV6-5 to TRBJ1-1, with TRBD1 identical over 7 bases. Germline assignment: CDR1 MNHEY and CDR2 SVGAGI. J gave up 3 bases and V 4 bases, and 8 bases lay outside the gene matches. There are 15 residues in the CDR3.

This clone was detected once. CDR3 DNA: TGTGCCAGCAGTTACGGGGACAGGGGACTAGCGGACCCCTACGAGCAGTACTTC. Translating gives CASSYGDRGLADPYEQYF. V and J are TRBV6-2 or TRBV6-3 and TRBJ2-7; maybe TRBD2 (11 bases). Trimming removed 2 bases from V and 2 bases from J, with 22 bases in between. Germline loops: CDR1 MNHEY, CDR2 SVGEGT. The CDR3 runs to 18 residues.

This sequence joins TRBV3-1 (or the pseudogene TRBV3-2) and TRBJ1-1, with 11 bases matching TRBD1. Germline lookup yields CDR1 LGHDT and CDR2 YNNKEL (reference sequence). The CDR3 runs to 14 residues. V dropped 7 bases and J dropped 5; count of bases not matched to a gene: 6. CDR3 region: CASNYRDRGTEAFF. The CDR3 DNA is TGTGCCAGCAACTATCGGGACAGGGGGACTGAAGCTTTCTTT.

CDR3 nucleotides: TGTGCCAGCAGTTTCCAAGCGGGGGACACAGATACGCAGTATTTT. This codes for CASSFQAGDTDTQYF. The rearrangement joins TRBV6-5 to TRBJ2-3; TRBD2 matches at 8 bases. The J segment lost 2 bases and the V segment lost 4 bases, leaving 5 bases of the junction unmatched. The CDR3 consists of 15 residues. Germline assignment: CDR1 MNHEY and CDR2 SVGAGI.

The chain links TRBV15 to TRBJ1-4; D uncertain. With 0 bases removed from V and 1 base from J, the gap between germline ends came to 6 bases. From germline, CDR1 is LNHNV and CDR2 YYDKDF (reference sequence). This CDR3 spans 15 amino acids. CDR3: CATSRERGTNEKLFF. CDR3 in DNA: TGTGCCACCAGCAGAGAGCGTGGAACTAATGAAAAACTGTTTTTT.

The chain carries TRBV29-1 and TRBJ2-2; a possible D gene is TRBD2 (5 bases). The V and J ends lost 5 bases and 4 bases respectively, with 8 bases between them. The germline CDR1 and CDR2 sequences are SQVTM and ANQGSEA. This CDR3 contains 12 residues. The CDR3 DNA is TGCAGCGTTACCCGGGGCACCGGGGAGCTGTTTTTT. Protein product: CSVTRGTGELFF.

This clone was seen more than once but under ten times. The chain combines TRBV30 with TRBJ1-1; weak D call: TRBD1 (5 bases). Trimming took 1 base from V and 5 from J, leaving 14 bases between them. CDR3 length equals 14 residues. Germline-derived CDR1 and CDR2 are GTSNPN and SVGIG (reference sequence). The CDR3 sequence is CAWSGASRGTEAFF. The CDR3 bases are TGTGCCTGGAGTGGGGCTTCTCGGGGGACTGAAGCTTTCTTT.

This chain uses TRBV12-3 or TRBV12-4 with TRBJ1-2; possibly TRBD1 for D (5 bases). The CDR3 is made up of 13 amino acids. Trimming cost V 3 bases and J 7 bases, with 12 bases left between them. Here the CDR3 DNA reads TGTGCCAGCAGTTTCCGCAGGGCCGCTGGCTACACCTTC. Amino acids: CASSFRRAAGYTF.

This clone was seen a handful of times. Different DNA sequences within this sample yield the same CDR3. The chain joins TRBV30 to TRBJ1-5, with TRBD1 as a possible D gene (5 bases). V dropped 0 bases and J dropped 2 bases, with 5 bases sitting between them. The germline gives CDR1 GTSNPN, CDR2 SVGIG (reference sequence). The CDR3 extends over 13 amino acids. CDR3: CAWSVQGNQPQHF. CDR3 bases: TGTGCCTGGAGTGTACAGGGCAATCAGCCCCAGCATTTT.

The chain combines TRBV3-1 (or the pseudogene TRBV3-2) with TRBJ1-2; D uncertain. This CDR3 has 14 amino acids. The germline V gene has CDR1 LGHDT and CDR2 YNNKEL (reference sequence). Between the trimmed V and J ends, which lost 6 bases and 8 bases, there was a span of 19 bases. CDR3 DNA: TGTGCCAGCAGTAACAATTTTAACAGTGGGGGCTACACCTTC. Its translation is CASSNNFNSGGYTF.

The rearrangement uses TRBV7-2 and TRBJ2-2; 8 bases line up with TRBD2. Germline V gene data show CDR1 as SGHTA and CDR2 as FQGNSA. V shed 2 bases, J shed 2 bases, and the junction held 4 bases outside the gene matches. This CDR3 comprises 16 residues. As DNA, the CDR3 is TGTGCCAGCAGCTTAAACGGGGGGGCAAACACCGGGGAGCTGTTTTTT. Translated, it gives CASSLNGGANTGELFF.

This chain uses TRBV6-5 with TRBJ1-5; D not resolved. V lost 7 bases and J lost 7, with 17 bases in between. The CDR3 is 14 amino acids. Germline V gene lookup returns CDR1 MNHEY and CDR2 SVGAGI. CDR3 in DNA: TGTGCCAGCACTCCTGGGCCTATTCGGCAGCCCCAGCATTTT. Encoded protein: CASTPGPIRQPQHF.

This clone was counted only a few times. V and J are TRBV5-1 and TRBJ1-2, with 7 bases identical to TRBD1. The CDR3 totals 15 residues. Losses at the gene ends were 3 bases for V and 1 base for J; bases not matched to a gene: 6. Germline CDR1 and CDR2: SGHRS and YFSETQ. CDR3 bases: TGCGCCAGCAGCTCGGGACAGTCCGTTAACTATGGCTACACCTTC. Amino acids: CASSSGQSVNYGYTF.

The genes are TRBV21-1 and TRBJ2-2; the DNA was not used to check the table's D call, TRBD1. TRBV21-1 is a listed pseudogene. CDR3 length equals 12 residues. CDR3 loop: CASSTGGGELFF. CDR3 bases: TGTGCCAGCAGTACAGGTGGAGGGGAGCTGTTTTTT.

V gene TRBV15 combines with J gene TRBJ2-5; D might be TRBD1 (6 bases). The germline V gene encodes CDR1 LNHNV and CDR2 YYDKDF (reference sequence). V shed 6 bases and J shed 0 bases, with 11 bases lying between them. The CDR3 is 14 residues long. This CDR3 is CATRTDRYQETQYF. The CDR3 bases are TGTGCCACCAGAACCGACAGGTACCAAGAGACCCAGTACTTC. Complete variable domain (other parts from reference TRBV15 and TRBJ2-5): DAMVIQNPRYQVTQFGKPVTLSCSQTLNHNVMYWYQQKSSQAPKLLFHYYDKDFNNEADTPDNFQSRRPNTSFCFLDIRSPGLGDTAMYLCATRTDRYQETQYFGPGTRLLVL.

The rearrangement joins TRBV19 to TRBJ1-5; 9 nucleotides align to TRBD1. With 3 bases clipped from V and 5 bases from J, the junction kept 5 bases outside the gene matches. CDR3 length: 15 residues. Per the germline V gene, CDR1 is LNHDA and CDR2 is SQIVND (reference sequence). The CDR3 sequence is CASSIKGQGHQPQHF. DNA for the CDR3: TGTGCCAGTAGTATTAAGGGACAGGGCCATCAGCCCCAGCATTTT.

The CDR3 DNA reads as TGTGCCAGCAGCCCCGTAGGGGGGGCCGAAGATACGCAGTATTTT. Translation gives CASSPVGGAEDTQYF. The rearrangement links TRBV7-2 to TRBJ2-3; possible D gene TRBD2, 7 bases. Germline V gene lookup returns CDR1 SGHTA and CDR2 FQGNSA. Trimming cost V 5 bases and J 5 bases, with 17 bases left between them. The CDR3 is 15 amino acids.

This clone was recorded a few times. The chain uses TRBV11-2 and TRBJ2-3; 9 bases align to TRBD2. The germline V gene encodes CDR1 SGHAT and CDR2 FQNNGV. With V trimmed by 2 bases and J by 2 bases, 8 bases remained unmatched. The CDR3 consists of 17 residues. CDR3 bases: TGTGCCAGCAGCTTAACTATTAGCGGGGGCTACACAGATACGCAGTATTTT. Encoded protein: CASSLTISGGYTDTQYF.

With regard to this clone: The sample has other DNA sequences that encode this CDR3 too. This sequence joins TRBV6-5 and TRBJ1-4; 9 nucleotides align to TRBD1. The CDR3 sequence is 16 residues long. Germline CDR1 is MNHEY and CDR2 is SVGAGI. Trimming at V came to 0 bases and at J to 5 bases, leaving 4 bases not matched to a gene. In DNA, the CDR3 is TGTGCCAGCAGTTACTCCGGGACAGGGCCCAATGAAAAACTGTTTTTT. Protein product: CASSYSGTGPNEKLFF.

The rearrangement links TRBV19 to TRBJ1-2, with a possible D match to TRBD1 (6 bases). V lost 8 bases to trimming and J lost 2 bases, with 18 bases between them. The CDR3 spans 15 residues. Germline CDR1 LNHDA, CDR2 SQIVND (reference sequence). The DNA for the CDR3 is TGTGCCAGTCGTGCAGGGGCGCTACTGAACTATGGCTACACCTTC. This sequence encodes CASRAGALLNYGYTF.

This chain joins TRBV10-3 and TRBJ2-7; 7 bases fit TRBD2. The CDR3 loop spans 13 amino acids. The germline V gene has CDR1 ENHRY and CDR2 SYGVKD. With 6 bases clipped from V and 2 bases from J, the junction kept 4 bases outside the gene matches. The CDR3 loop reads CAIRGGSTYEQYF. In DNA form, the CDR3 reads TGTGCCATCAGGGGGGGGAGCACCTACGAGCAGTACTTC.

CDR3 in DNA: TGTGCCACCAGCAGAGATCGGGGGACTGGAAACACCATATATTTT. Residues: CATSRDRGTGNTIYF. V gene TRBV15 combines with J gene TRBJ1-3; D possibly corresponds to TRBD1 (5 bases). The germline V gene encodes CDR1 LNHNV and CDR2 YYDKDF (reference sequence). With 0 bases removed from V and 2 bases from J, the gap between germline ends came to 8 bases. This CDR3 region has 15 residues.

This clone has just a few counts. This chain uses TRBV11-2 with TRBJ1-3, with 8 bases aligning to TRBD1. The CDR3 runs to 15 residues. The V gene end was trimmed by 3 bases and the J gene end by 6 bases; junction bases not matched to a gene: 7. CDR1 SGHAT and CDR2 FQNNGV come from the germline V gene. CDR3 sequence reads: CASSFYTGGTNTIYF. DNA for the CDR3: TGTGCCAGCAGCTTTTACACAGGGGGTACAAACACCATATATTTT.

The gene calls are TRBV6-5 and TRBJ1-6; 10 bases match TRBD1. From germline, CDR1 is MNHEY and CDR2 SVGAGI. The CDR3 is made up of 15 amino acids. The trim removed 7 bases at V and 9 bases at J, leaving 9 bases unmatched. CDR3 in DNA: TGTGCCAGCACCGATCCGGGACAGGGGCCTTCACCCCTCCACTTT. The encoded protein is CASTDPGQGPSPLHF.

The rearrangement joins TRBV9 to TRBJ1-6; a possible D gene is TRBD1 (5 bases). V was cut by 2 bases and J by 8 bases, with 14 bases left in between. The CDR3 sequence is 15 residues long. Germline V gene sequence: CDR1 SGDLS, CDR2 YYNGEE. The CDR3 sequence: CASSVYQGKDSPLHF. The DNA of the CDR3 is TGTGCCAGCAGCGTCTACCAGGGTAAGGATTCACCCCTCCACTTT.

The rearrangement uses TRBV6-5 and TRBJ2-3; D is possibly TRBD2 (5 bases). CDR1 is MNHEY and CDR2 is SVGAGI in the germline V gene. The CDR3 has 16 residues. The V gene lost 2 bases and the J gene lost 5 bases, with 17 bases spanning the gap. The DNA of the CDR3 is TGTGCCAGCAGTTACACCCCCTCCAGGCGGGTAGATACGCAGTATTTT. Translating it yields CASSYTPSRRVDTQYF.